A single sample gave rise to the 16 T cell receptor beta chains below, sequenced in a study of CXCR3-negative and CXCR3-positive naive CD8 T cells. The TRB cDNA libraries were prepared by 5' RACE with UMI labels. For each CDR3 protein, TCRdb gives one entry from its re-call of the 5' RACE reads, without DNA. The sample's table shows about 62,000 distinct CDR3 sequences. The sample comprised naive CXCR3- CD8+ T cells from blood. Stated subset: CD45RO-CCR7+CD27+CD95- naive CD8+ T cells lacking CXCR3 (TNR3-). All receptors come from a human donor in good health. Some clones in this sample may be carry-over from other donors' samples.

V usage is TRBV7-3 and J usage is TRBJ2-3; as DNA is missing, the TRBD1 call by TCRdb cannot be tested. Looked up from germline, CDR1 is SGHTA and CDR2 is FQGTGA. CDR3 length equals 15 residues. CDR3 sequence: CASSPGQESTDTQYF.

The genes are TRBV5-1 and TRBJ2-1; lacking DNA, the TRBD2 call made by TCRdb goes unchecked. CDR3 length: 14 residues. Germline-derived CDR1 and CDR2 are SGHRS and YFSETQ. The CDR3 here is CASSSPGAGLEQFF.

According to its frequency, this clonotype is medium-sized. The gene calls are TRBV5-1 and TRBJ1-1. In germline, CDR1 is SGHRS, CDR2 YFSETQ. The CDR3 is made up of 14 amino acids. This chain's CDR3 is CASSRALENTEAFF.

The chain is built from TRBV4-1 and TRBJ1-3; as DNA is missing, the TRBD1 call by TCRdb cannot be tested. The CDR3 runs to 17 residues. CDR1 and CDR2 from the germline V gene are MGHRA and YSYEKL. The CDR3 loop is CASSQDGQKLSGNTIYF.

The chain has TRBV2 and TRBJ2-5; TCRdb's D call, TRBD1, is unchecked because there is no DNA. CDR1 is SNHLY, CDR2 FYNNEI, per germline. The CDR3 spans 16 residues. This CDR3 reads CASSDPRTVSQETQYF.

The chain employs TRBV20-1 and TRBJ2-7. The CDR3 has 12 amino acids. CDR1 DFQATT and CDR2 SNEGSKA come from the germline V gene (reference sequence). CDR3 residues: CSARTRSYEQYF.

The gene calls are TRBV29-1 and TRBJ2-5; without DNA, the TCRdb call of TRBD1 cannot be checked. Germline V gives CDR1 SQVTM, CDR2 ANQGSEA. This CDR3 contains 14 residues. The CDR3 spells CSVPGAVSGGTQYF. The entire variable domain, with the rest obtained from reference TRBV29-1 and TRBJ2-5, is as follows: SAVISQKPSRDICQRGTSLTIQCQVDSQVTMMFWYRQQPGQSLTLIATANQGSEATYESGFVIDKFPISRPNLTFSTLTVSNMSPEDSSIYLCSVPGAVSGGTQYFGPGTRLLVL.

This chain connects TRBV6-1 to TRBJ2-2; the TCRdb call, TRBD1, lacks DNA for checking. CDR3 size: 14 residues. CDR1 is MNHNS, CDR2 SASEGT, per germline. The CDR3 loop reads CASSRDRTGGELFF.

This chain connects TRBV6-4 to TRBJ2-3; TCRdb reports TRBD1, a call that lacks DNA to check it against. Germline CDR1 and CDR2: MRHNA and SNTAGT. The CDR3 extends over 15 amino acids. The CDR3 loop is CASSAGRGYPDTQYF.

This chain uses TRBV14 with TRBJ2-7; there is no DNA to check the TCRdb D call of TRBD2. Germline V gene lookup returns CDR1 SGHDN and CDR2 FVKESK. The CDR3 spans 13 residues. The CDR3: CASSRLLEDEQYF. Drawing the rest from reference TRBV14 and TRBJ2-7, the complete variable domain is EAGVTQFPSHSVIEKGQTVTLRCDPISGHDNLYWYRRVMGKEIKFLLHFVKESKQDESGMPNNRFLAERTGGTYSTLKVQPAELEDSGVYFCASSRLLEDEQYFGPGTRLTVT.

The chain carries TRBV7-9 and TRBJ1-1. In germline, CDR1 is SEHNR, CDR2 FQNEAQ (reference sequence). The CDR3 consists of 14 residues. CDR3 sequence: CASSLRGMNTEAFF.

This chain links TRBV19 with TRBJ1-5; the D gene TCRdb calls, TRBD1, cannot be checked with no DNA. The V gene's germline CDR1 is LNHDA and CDR2 SQIVND (reference sequence). The CDR3 runs 14 residues. CDR3 sequence: CAGGPDRGDQPQHF.

CDR3 region: CASSFAGSNNYGYTF. The chain links TRBV7-9 to TRBJ1-2. This CDR3 is 15 amino acids long. In germline, CDR1 is SEHNR, CDR2 FQNEAQ (reference sequence).

This chain uses TRBV12-5 with TRBJ2-2; TCRdb lists TRBD1, though no DNA is available to test this call. The length of the CDR3 is 20 residues. Germline V gene sequence: CDR1 LGHNT, CDR2 FRNRAP. The chain's CDR3 is CASGPRRDSSTWDETGELFF.

The gene calls are TRBV6-5 and TRBJ1-1; as DNA is missing, the TRBD1 call by TCRdb cannot be tested. This CDR3 region has 13 residues. Germline V lookup: CDR1 MNHEY, CDR2 SVGAGI. This CDR3 is CASRQAANTEAFF.

The J gene is TRBJ2-2, the V gene TRBV4-3; TCRdb lists TRBD1, though no DNA is available to test this call. The CDR3 spans 18 residues. Looked up from germline, CDR1 is LGHNA and CDR2 is YSLEER. The CDR3 sequence is CASSQDPFGNRVTGELFF.